This TCR beta chain was sequenced in a study of T cells after yellow fever vaccination. Study summary: Libraries from low-cell-number fractions were prepared with the SMART-Seq v4 Ultra Low Input RNA kit. The study's findings and limits: Reappearing after the booster were most of the clones from primary vaccination (less than 98% CD4, about 88% CD8).

Many counts were recorded for this clonotype. Its antigen is not identified. Making TCR cDNA involved 5'RACE template switching, which added UMIs and a universal primer site. TCRdb analysed the 5' RACE reads with MiXCR anew, one entry per CDR3 protein. The sample lists 95,000 to 150,000 distinct CDR3 sequences, 7.4% seen once, with around 2.7% in the top ten. The CDR3 extends over 15 amino acids. The V and J ends lost 6 bases and 5 bases, in that order; junction bases with no gene match: 8. The V and J genes are TRBV12-3 or TRBV12-4 and TRBJ2-3, with 10 nucleotides matching TRBD2. The sample consisted of CD4+ T cells sorted from PBMCs, taken around 10 days after the first yellow fever vaccination. The source of this sequence is a man younger than 35 who received the YFV17D yellow fever vaccine. CDR3: CASSPSGGDGDTQYF. CDR3 DNA sequence: TGTGCCAGCAGCCCCAGCGGGGGGGATGGAGATACGCAGTATTTT.